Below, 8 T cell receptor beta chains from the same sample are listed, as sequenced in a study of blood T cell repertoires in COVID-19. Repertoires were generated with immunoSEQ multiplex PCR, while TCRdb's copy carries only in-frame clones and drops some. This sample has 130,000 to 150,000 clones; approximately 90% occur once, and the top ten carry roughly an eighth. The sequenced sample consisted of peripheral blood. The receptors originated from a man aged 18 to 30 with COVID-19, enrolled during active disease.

The CDR3 loop is CASTRLGSGNTIYF. For the CDR3, the DNA is TGTGCCAGCACCCGACTAGGGTCTGGAAACACCATATATTTT. V and J are TRBV4-2 and TRBJ1-3; D unresolved. Germline loops: CDR1 LGHNA, CDR2 YNFKEQ. V lost 7 bases to trimming and J lost 1 base, with 11 bases between them. The CDR3 spans 14 residues.

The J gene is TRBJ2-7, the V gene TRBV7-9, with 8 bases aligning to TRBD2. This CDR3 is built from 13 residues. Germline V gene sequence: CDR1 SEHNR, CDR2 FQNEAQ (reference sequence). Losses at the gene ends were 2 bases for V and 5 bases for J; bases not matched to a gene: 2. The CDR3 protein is CASSLMRGDEQYF. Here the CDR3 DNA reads TGTGCCAGCAGCTTAATGCGGGGGGACGAGCAGTACTTC.

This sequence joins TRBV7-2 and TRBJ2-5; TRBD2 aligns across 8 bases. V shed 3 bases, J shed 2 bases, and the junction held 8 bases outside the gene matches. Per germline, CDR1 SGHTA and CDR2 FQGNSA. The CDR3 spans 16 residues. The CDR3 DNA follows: TGTGCCAGCAGCTTGGGGGCGGCTAGCGGGCAAGAGACCCAGTACTTC. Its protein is CASSLGAASGQETQYF.

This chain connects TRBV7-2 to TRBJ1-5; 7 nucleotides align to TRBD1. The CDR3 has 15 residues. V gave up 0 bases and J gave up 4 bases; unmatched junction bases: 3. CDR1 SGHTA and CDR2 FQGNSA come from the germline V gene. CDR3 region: CASSLAGQVNQPQHF. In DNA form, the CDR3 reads TGTGCCAGCAGCTTAGCCGGACAGGTAAATCAGCCCCAGCATTTT. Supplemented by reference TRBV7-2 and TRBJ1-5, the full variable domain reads GAGVSQSPSNKVTEKGKDVELRCDPISGHTALYWYRQSLGQGLEFLIYFQGNSAPDKSGLPSDRFSAERTGGSVSTLTIQRTQQEDSAVYLCASSLAGQVNQPQHFGDGTRLSIL.

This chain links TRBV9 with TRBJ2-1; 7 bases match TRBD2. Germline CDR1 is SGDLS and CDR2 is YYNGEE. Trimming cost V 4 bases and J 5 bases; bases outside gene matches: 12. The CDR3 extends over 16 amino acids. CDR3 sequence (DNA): TGTGCCAGCAGCTCCCCGAGGAGCGGGGCGGACAATGAGCAGTTCTTC. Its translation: CASSSPRSGADNEQFF.

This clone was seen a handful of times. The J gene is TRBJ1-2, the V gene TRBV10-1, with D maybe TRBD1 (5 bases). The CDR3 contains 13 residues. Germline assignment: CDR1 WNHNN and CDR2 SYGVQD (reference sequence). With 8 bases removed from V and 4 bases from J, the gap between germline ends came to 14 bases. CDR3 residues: CASQLGAGYGYTF. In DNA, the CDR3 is TGCGCCAGCCAGTTAGGGGCTGGCTATGGCTACACCTTC.

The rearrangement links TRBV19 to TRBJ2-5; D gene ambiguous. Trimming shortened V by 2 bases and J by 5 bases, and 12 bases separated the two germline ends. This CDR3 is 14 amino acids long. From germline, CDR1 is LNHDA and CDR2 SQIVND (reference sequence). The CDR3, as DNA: TGTGCCAGTAGTATAAGGTGGCAGGCCGAGACCCAGTACTTC. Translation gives CASSIRWQAETQYF.

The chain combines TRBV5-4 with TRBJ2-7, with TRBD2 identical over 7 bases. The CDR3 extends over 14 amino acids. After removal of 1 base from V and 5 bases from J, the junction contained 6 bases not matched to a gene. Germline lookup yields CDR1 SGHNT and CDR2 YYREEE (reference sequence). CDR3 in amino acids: CASSLLGGPHEQYF. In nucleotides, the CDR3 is TGTGCCAGCAGCTTGCTGGGAGGGCCCCACGAGCAGTACTTC.